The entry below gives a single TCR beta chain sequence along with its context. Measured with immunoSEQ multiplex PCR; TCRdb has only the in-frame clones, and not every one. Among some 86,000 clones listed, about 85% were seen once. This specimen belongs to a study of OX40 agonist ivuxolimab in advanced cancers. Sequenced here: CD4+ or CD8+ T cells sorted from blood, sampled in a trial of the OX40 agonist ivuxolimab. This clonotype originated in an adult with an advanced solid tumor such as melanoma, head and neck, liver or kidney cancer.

The CDR3 sequence is CASSFSGEDNSPLHF. The DNA for the CDR3 is TGTGCCAGCAGTTTCTCCGGGGAGGATAATTCACCCCTCCACTTT. This chain connects TRBV28 to TRBJ1-6; D not resolved. V was trimmed by 3 bases and J by 5 bases, leaving 11 bases between them. CDR1 is MDHEN and CDR2 is SYDVKM in the germline V gene. The CDR3 is 15 amino acids. The full variable domain, in which reference TRBV28 and TRBJ1-6 provide the parts outside the CDR3, is DVKVTQSSRYLVKRTGEKVFLECVQDMDHENMFWYRQDPGLGLRLIYFSYDVKMKEKGDIPEGYSVSREKKERFSLILESASTNQTSMYLCASSFSGEDNSPLHFGNGTRLTVT.